Presented here are 20 T cell receptor beta chains from one specimen sequenced in a study of T cells in Graves' hyperthyroidism and ophthalmopathy. RNA transcripts provided the source from which TCR beta CDR3 regions were amplified. First-round RT-PCR with HTBI primers amplified the TCR CDR3 region. TCRdb called the multiplex PCR reads again in MiXCR, with one record for every CDR3 protein. The sample consists of roughly 380,000 distinct CDR3 sequences, 15% to 20% of them appearing once. Sequenced input: blood. All receptors derive from a woman aged 18-29 years with Graves' hyperthyroidism.

This clonotype occurred many times. V gene TRBV10-1 combines with J gene TRBJ1-3, with TRBD1 as a possible D gene (6 bases). Deletions cut 6 bases from V and 2 bases from J, with 8 bases between. This CDR3 has 13 amino acids. Germline-derived CDR1 and CDR2 are WNHNN and SYGVQD (reference sequence). The CDR3 nucleotides read TGCGCCAGCAGACAGGGAGCTGGAAACACCATATATTTT. Its translation: CASRQGAGNTIYF.

There are many counts of this clonotype. The chain joins TRBV6-2 or TRBV6-3 to TRBJ1-1; tentative D call: TRBD1 (5 bases). The length of the CDR3 is 20 residues. Germline V CDR1 and CDR2: MNHEY, SVGEGT. The germline V and J ends were trimmed by 7 bases and 3 bases, with 33 bases remaining between them. CDR3 amino acids: CASNNMGGVPSQSRYTEAFF. Here the CDR3 DNA reads TGTGCCAGCAACAACATGGGGGGGGTGCCGTCCCAGTCCCGATACACTGAAGCTTTCTTT.

This clonotype showed up many times. The chain uses TRBV6-1 and TRBJ2-5; TRBD2 matches at 16 bases. This CDR3 contains 18 residues. Germline V gives CDR1 MNHNS, CDR2 SASEGT. V trimming: 6 bases; J trimming: 3 bases; junction bases outside the gene matches: 10. The CDR3 here is CASSPGTSGGAGKETQYF. The CDR3 DNA follows: TGTGCCAGCAGCCCCGGGACTAGCGGGGGGGCAGGGAAAGAGACCCAGTACTTC.

This clonotype appeared many times. The chain couples TRBV7-8 to TRBJ1-5, with 9 bases fitting TRBD1. The CDR3 loop spans 13 amino acids. Germline V CDR1 and CDR2: SGHVS, FQNEAQ. V lost 4 bases to trimming and J lost 6 bases; unmatched junction nucleotides: 1. CDR3 DNA sequence: TGTGCCAGCAGCTCGGACAGGGGTCAGCCCCAGCATTTT. Encoded protein: CASSSDRGQPQHF. Together with reference TRBV7-8 and TRBJ1-5, the CDR3 gives the full variable domain: GAGVSQSPRYKVAKRGQDVALRCDPISGHVSLFWYQQALGQGPEFLTYFQNEAQLDKSGLPSDRFFAERPEGSVSTLKIQRTQQEDSAVYLCASSSDRGQPQHFGDGTRLSIL.

This clonotype was seen only a few times. V is TRBV6-2 or TRBV6-3 and J is TRBJ2-2, with 8 bases matching TRBD1. The CDR3 extends over 20 amino acids. Germline CDR1 and CDR2: MNHEY and SVGEGT. V shed 2 bases and J 2 bases; nucleotides not matched to a gene: 16. The CDR3 bases are TGTGCCAGCAGTTACCCAAGGACAGGGTTAAGCTTCCCCAACACCGGGGAGCTGTTTTTT. Translating it yields CASSYPRTGLSFPNTGELFF.

This clonotype turned up a few times. The chain uses TRBV20-1 and TRBJ1-1; 7 bases are a match to TRBD1. The ends lost 6 bases at V and 1 base at J; junction bases unmatched: 8. From germline, CDR1 is DFQATT and CDR2 SNEGSKA (reference sequence). The length of the CDR3 is 14 residues. In DNA, the CDR3 is TGCAGTGCGCTAACCCGACAGGGGAACACTGAAGCTTTCTTT. It codes for CSALTRQGNTEAFF.

The sample holds many counts of this clonotype. The gene calls are TRBV11-2 and TRBJ2-7; unclear D gene. The CDR3 totals 15 residues. The V end was cut by 3 bases, the J end by 5 bases, with 17 bases between. The germline V gene has CDR1 SGHAT and CDR2 FQNNGV. For the CDR3, the DNA is TGTGCCAGCAGCTTCTCTTCAGACCCGAGGCACGAGCAGTACTTC. It yields the protein CASSFSSDPRHEQYF.

There are many counts of this clonotype. The V call is TRBV9, the J call TRBJ1-3; D not certain. The V and J ends lost 0 bases and 2 bases respectively, with 9 bases between them. Germline CDR1 is SGDLS and CDR2 is YYNGEE. CDR3 length: 15 amino acids. CDR3 loop: CASSVGHGAGNTIYF. The CDR3 nucleotides read TGTGCCAGCAGCGTAGGACATGGGGCTGGAAACACCATATATTTT.

This clonotype showed up many times. The CDR3 coding sequence is TGTGCCAGCAGCTTGGGGCAGTTCTCTGGAAACACCATATATTTT. This sequence encodes CASSLGQFSGNTIYF. This chain uses TRBV7-2 with TRBJ1-3, with D possibly being TRBD1 (5 bases). The germline V and J ends were trimmed by 3 bases and 0 bases, with 9 bases remaining between them. Germline CDR1 reads SGHTA; CDR2 reads FQGNSA. The CDR3 consists of 15 residues.

The chain joins TRBV6-1 to TRBJ1-6; D might be TRBD1 (5 bases). Germline V gene sequence: CDR1 MNHNS, CDR2 SASEGT. The V end lost 6 bases, the J end lost 5 bases, and 14 bases lay between the germline ends. The CDR3 consists of 15 residues. CDR3 residues: CASRLQGDDNSPLHF. CDR3 coding DNA: TGTGCCAGCAGACTTCAGGGAGACGATAATTCACCCCTCCACTTT.

The rearrangement links TRBV6-1 to TRBJ2-5, with D perhaps assigned TRBD1 or TRBD2 (5 bases each). Trimming took 6 bases from V and 1 from J, leaving 12 bases between them. This CDR3 is built from 14 residues. Germline-derived CDR1 and CDR2 are MNHNS and SASEGT. As DNA, the CDR3 is TGTGCCAGCAGGACGACGGGACCCCAAGAGACCCAGTACTTC. Protein product: CASRTTGPQETQYF.

This clonotype has only a few counts. V gene TRBV30 combines with J gene TRBJ2-1, with TRBD1 as a possible D gene (6 bases). The germline V gene encodes CDR1 GTSNPN and CDR2 SVGIG (reference sequence). The CDR3 spans 15 residues. Trimming took 4 bases from V and 6 from J, leaving 19 bases between them. CDR3 nucleotide sequence: TGTGCCTGGAACTGGGCGGACAGTTTGGGCAATGAGCAGTTCTTC. Protein sequence: CAWNWADSLGNEQFF.

V and J are TRBV20-1 and TRBJ2-7, with TRBD2 matching over 7 bases. The CDR3 length is 12 residues. V shed 5 bases and J 5 bases; nucleotides not matched to a gene: 6. Germline V gene lookup returns CDR1 DFQATT and CDR2 SNEGSKA (reference sequence). The DNA of the CDR3 is TGCAGTGCTGGACGAGGGAGGGACGAGCAGTACTTC. Protein: CSAGRGRDEQYF.

This clonotype was observed a handful of times. V gene TRBV27 combines with J gene TRBJ2-5; possibly TRBD1 or TRBD2 for D (5 bases each). Germline V lookup: CDR1 MNHEY, CDR2 SMNVEV (reference sequence). This CDR3 comprises 15 residues. The germline V and J ends were trimmed by 6 bases and 7 bases, with 21 bases remaining between them. The DNA for the CDR3 is TGTGCCAGCAGCATAGAGGGGCTAGCCCTCGGGACCCAGTACTTC. This gives the protein CASSIEGLALGTQYF.

In the case of this clonotype: This may come from a read error, since a much larger clone is one base off. The chain carries TRBV14 and TRBJ2-5, with a possible D match to TRBD2 (6 bases). Germline V gene lookup returns CDR1 SGHDN and CDR2 FVKESK. The CDR3 is 16 amino acids. V lost 7 bases, J lost 5 bases, and 23 bases lay in between. CDR3 sequence (DNA): TGTGCCAGCATCCGATTCCGGGACTCAGCACGGGAGACCCAGTACTTC. Amino acids: CASIRFRDSARETQYF.

This clonotype was detected ten times or more. This chain uses TRBV6-1 with TRBJ1-1; D might be TRBD1 (6 bases). Germline V gene lookup returns CDR1 MNHNS and CDR2 SASEGT. The CDR3 runs 15 residues. Trimming took 5 bases from V and 3 from J, leaving 16 bases between them. The CDR3 bases are TGTGCCAGCAGTAAACAGGGATTTTTGGACACTGAAGCTTTCTTT. Translation gives CASSKQGFLDTEAFF.

At least ten counts were recorded for this clonotype. The rearrangement links TRBV19 to TRBJ2-7, with TRBD1 matching 7 bases. V lost 9 bases and J lost 3; bases outside the gene matches: 14. The germline V gene has CDR1 LNHDA and CDR2 SQIVND (reference sequence). The CDR3 runs 15 residues. In nucleotides, the CDR3 is TGTGCCAGGGAACAAGGGGGCGAAATCGTCTACGAGCAGTACTTC. Its protein product is CAREQGGEIVYEQYF. The full variable domain, in which reference TRBV19 and TRBJ2-7 provide the parts outside the CDR3, is DGGITQSPKYLFRKEGQNVTLSCEQNLNHDAMYWYRQDPGQGLRLIYYSQIVNDFQKGDIAEGYSVSREKKESFPLTVTSAQKNPTAFYLCAREQGGEIVYEQYFGPGTRLTVT.

At least ten counts were recorded for this clonotype. The chain carries TRBV18 and TRBJ2-5; 9 nucleotides match TRBD2. The CDR3 is 15 amino acids. Trimming took 2 bases from V and 2 from J; bases not matched to a gene: 3. Germline-derived CDR1 and CDR2 are KGHSH and LQKENI. Written as DNA, the CDR3 is TGTGCCAGCTCACCAGTTAGCGGGGGACAAGAGACCCAGTACTTC. Its protein is CASSPVSGGQETQYF.

This clonotype was seen more than once but under ten times. A much larger clone differs from this one at a single base, so this may be a read error. The V gene is TRBV6-1, the J gene TRBJ1-5; TRBD1 aligns across 10 bases. Germline assignment: CDR1 MNHNS and CDR2 SASEGT. This CDR3 spans 13 amino acids. The CDR3 reads CVSSRQGAQPQHF. For the CDR3, the DNA is TGTGTCAGCAGCCGACAGGGGGCTCAGCCCCAGCATTTT.

This sequence joins TRBV6-1 and TRBJ1-2; D is unclear. Looked up from germline, CDR1 is MNHNS and CDR2 is SASEGT. The V end lost 7 bases, the J end lost 8 bases, and 20 bases lay between the germline ends. The CDR3 length is 14 residues. In nucleotides, the CDR3 is TGTGCCAGCAAAGGGCAGAACACACTTATGGGCTACACCTTC. It translates to CASKGQNTLMGYTF.